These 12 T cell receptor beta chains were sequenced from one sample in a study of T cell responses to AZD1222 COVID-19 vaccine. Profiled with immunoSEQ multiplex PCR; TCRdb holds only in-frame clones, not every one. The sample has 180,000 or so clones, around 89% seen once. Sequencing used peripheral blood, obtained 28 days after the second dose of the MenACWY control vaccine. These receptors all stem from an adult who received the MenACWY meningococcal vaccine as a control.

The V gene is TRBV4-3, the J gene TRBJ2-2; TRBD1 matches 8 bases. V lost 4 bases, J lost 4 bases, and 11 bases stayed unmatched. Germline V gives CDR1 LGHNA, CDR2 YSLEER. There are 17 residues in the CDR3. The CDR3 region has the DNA TGCGCCAGCAGCCCGGAACCCGCCGGACAGGGCACCGGGGAGCTGTTTTTT. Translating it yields CASSPEPAGQGTGELFF.

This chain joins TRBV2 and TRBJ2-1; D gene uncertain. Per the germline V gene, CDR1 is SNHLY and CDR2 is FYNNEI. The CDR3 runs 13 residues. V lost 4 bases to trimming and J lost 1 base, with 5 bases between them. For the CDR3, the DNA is TGTGCCAGCAGTGTCCTGTCCTACAATGAGCAGTTCTTC. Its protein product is CASSVLSYNEQFF.

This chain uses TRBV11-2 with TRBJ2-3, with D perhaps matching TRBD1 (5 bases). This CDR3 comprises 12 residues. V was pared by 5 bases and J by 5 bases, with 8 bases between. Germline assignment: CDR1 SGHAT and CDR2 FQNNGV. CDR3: CASSPQGDTQYF. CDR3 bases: TGTGCCAGCAGCCCGCAGGGAGATACGCAGTATTTT. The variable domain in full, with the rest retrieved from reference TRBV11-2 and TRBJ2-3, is EAGVAQSPRYKIIEKRQSVAFWCNPISGHATLYWYQQILGQGPKLLIQFQNNGVVDDSQLPKDRFSAERLKGVDSTLKIQPAKLEDSAVYLCASSPQGDTQYFGPGTRLTVL.

CDR3 coding DNA: TGTGCCAGCGCTAGGGGACAGACGAGTTCCTACGAGCAGTACTTC. As protein: CASARGQTSSYEQYF. This chain connects TRBV2 to TRBJ2-7; TRBD1 aligns across 7 bases. Germline V gene lookup returns CDR1 SNHLY and CDR2 FYNNEI. There are 15 residues in the CDR3. V was clipped by 8 bases and J by 1 base; unmatched bases: 11. Full variable domain (remainder filled in from reference TRBV2 and TRBJ2-7): EPEVTQTPSHQVTQMGQEVILRCVPISNHLYFYWYRQILGQKVEFLVSFYNNEISEKSEIFDDQFSVERPDGSNFTLKIRSTKLEDSAMYFCASARGQTSSYEQYFGPGTRLTVT.

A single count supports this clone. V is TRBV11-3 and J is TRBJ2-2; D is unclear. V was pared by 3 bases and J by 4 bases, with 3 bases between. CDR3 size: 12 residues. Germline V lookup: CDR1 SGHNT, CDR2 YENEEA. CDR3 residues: CASSFVTGELFF. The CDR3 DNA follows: TGTGCCAGCAGCTTCGTCACCGGGGAGCTGTTTTTT.

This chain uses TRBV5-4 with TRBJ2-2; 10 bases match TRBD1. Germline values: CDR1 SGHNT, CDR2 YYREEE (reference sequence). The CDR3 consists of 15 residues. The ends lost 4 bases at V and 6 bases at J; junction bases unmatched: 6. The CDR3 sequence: CASSTGQGIPGELFF. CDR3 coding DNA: TGTGCCAGCAGCACGGGACAGGGGATCCCCGGGGAGCTGTTTTTT. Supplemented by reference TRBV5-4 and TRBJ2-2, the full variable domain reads ETGVTQSPTHLIKTRGQQVTLRCSSQSGHNTVSWYQQALGQGPQFIFQYYREEENGRGNFPPRFSGLQFPNYSSELNVNALELDDSALYLCASSTGQGIPGELFFGEGSRLTVL.

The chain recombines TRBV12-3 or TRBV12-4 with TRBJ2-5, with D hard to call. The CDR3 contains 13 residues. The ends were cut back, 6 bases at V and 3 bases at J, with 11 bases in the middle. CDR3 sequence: CASRRTVEETQYF. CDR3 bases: TGTGCCAGCAGGCGGACGGTTGAAGAGACCCAGTACTTC.

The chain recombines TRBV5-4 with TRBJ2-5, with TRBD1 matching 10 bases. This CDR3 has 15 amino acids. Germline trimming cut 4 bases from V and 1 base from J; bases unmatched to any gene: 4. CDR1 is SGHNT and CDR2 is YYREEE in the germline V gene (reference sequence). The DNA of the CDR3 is TGTGCCAGCAGCGGCCGGGACAGGGGCCAAGAGACCCAGTACTTC. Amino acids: CASSGRDRGQETQYF.

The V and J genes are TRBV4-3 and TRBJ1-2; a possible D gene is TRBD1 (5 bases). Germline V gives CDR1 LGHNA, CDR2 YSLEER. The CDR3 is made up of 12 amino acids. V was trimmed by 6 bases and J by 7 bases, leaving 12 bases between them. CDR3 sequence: CASRWGSGGYTF. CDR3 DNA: TGCGCCAGCAGGTGGGGGAGCGGTGGCTACACCTTC.

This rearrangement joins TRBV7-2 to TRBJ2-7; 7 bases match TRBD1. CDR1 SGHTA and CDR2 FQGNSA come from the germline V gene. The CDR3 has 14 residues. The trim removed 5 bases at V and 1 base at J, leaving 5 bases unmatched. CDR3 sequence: CASSVNRGSYEQYF. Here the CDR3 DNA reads TGTGCCAGCAGCGTCAACAGGGGTTCCTACGAGCAGTACTTC.

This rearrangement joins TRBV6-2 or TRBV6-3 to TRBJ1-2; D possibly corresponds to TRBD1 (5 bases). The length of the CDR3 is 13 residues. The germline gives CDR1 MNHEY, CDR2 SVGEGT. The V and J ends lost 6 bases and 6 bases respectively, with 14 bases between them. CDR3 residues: CASSPSGLNGYTF. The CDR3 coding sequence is TGTGCCAGCAGCCCCTCGGGGCTCAATGGCTACACCTTC.

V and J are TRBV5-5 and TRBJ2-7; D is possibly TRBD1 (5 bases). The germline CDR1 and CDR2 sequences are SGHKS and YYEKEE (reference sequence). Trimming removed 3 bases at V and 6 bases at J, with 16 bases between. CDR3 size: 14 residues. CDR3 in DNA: TGTGCCAGCAGCTCCTCTCCGGCAGGGCTCGAGCAGTACTTC. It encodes CASSSSPAGLEQYF.